This record looks at one T cell receptor beta chain sequence and its context. The antigen is undetermined. This sample stems from a study of T cells and Merkel cell carcinoma outcomes. The study, taken as a whole, reports: Merkel cell carcinoma outcomes were reportedly predicted by repertoire and T-cell density.

Generated by immunoSEQ multiplex PCR, the TCRdb table keeps only in-frame clones and is missing some. The table records several thousand clones, about 91% of them present only once. Sequenced material: tumor tissue from Merkel cell carcinoma. The clonotype comes from a human donor with Merkel cell carcinoma.

Here the CDR3 DNA reads TGTGCCAGCAGCTTGTTCGGGAGTAACTACGAGCAGTACTTC. Its protein is CASSLFGSNYEQYF. V usage is TRBV5-6 and J usage is TRBJ2-7; possibly TRBD2 for D (6 bases). Trimming shortened V by 1 base and J by 3 bases, and 11 bases separated the two germline ends. This CDR3 has 14 amino acids. Germline lookup yields CDR1 SGHDT and CDR2 YYEEEE.